This TCR beta chain was retrieved from a study of T-cell reconstitution after alpha-beta-depleted transplantation in children. Germline V gene lookup returns CDR1 MNHEY and CDR2 SVGEGT. Germline trimming cut 4 bases from V and 3 bases from J; bases unmatched to any gene: 13. This CDR3 comprises 20 residues. This clonotype was detected only a few times. Antigen: not known. Unique molecular identifiers tagged the TCRbeta library. TCRdb re-called the PCR reads through MiXCR, storing one row per CDR3 protein. The sample shows around 90,000 distinct CDR3 sequences, around a sixth of them seen only once. Study-wide points: It was surviving recipient T cells and thymic progenitors that gave some patients high TCRbeta diversity at day 60. It was reported that alpha-beta T cells came from several hundred expanded graft clones (about two months after transplant). Newly generated T cells supplied most T-cell counts and diversity one year post-transplant.

Specimen: PBMCs, mostly from graft donor cells, collected 180 days after TCRalphabeta/CD19-depleted stem cell transplant. This sequence originates from a male patient aged 2-10 years who had a stem cell transplant for acute lymphoblastic leukemia, so the T cells may come from the graft donor. This chain uses TRBV6-2 or TRBV6-3 with TRBJ2-1, with 15 bases aligning to TRBD2. CDR3 region: CASSSHVPGLAGGLYNEQFF. CDR3 nucleotides: TGTGCCAGCAGTTCCCATGTCCCGGGACTAGCGGGGGGCCTCTACAATGAGCAGTTCTTC.